The clone carrying this TCR beta chain was detected only a few times. Its antigen is as yet unknown. The CDR3 consists of 11 residues. The V gene lost 3 bases and the J gene lost 5 bases, with 4 bases spanning the gap. Germline V gives CDR1 SNHLY, CDR2 FYNNEI. This specimen belongs to a study of CD8+ T cells in alopecia areata. Study context: Each day, treated patients took oral tofacitinib twice, at 5 to 10 mg per dose. Severity scoring for treated patients was based on the percentage of affected scalp area.

Findings and caveats of the study: The treated group had a single nonresponder, limiting CD8+ expansion-response conclusions.

Treatment in this sample: oral pan-JAK inhibitor, 5-10 mg twice daily. Both peripheral blood and punch biopsies of lesional scalp skin were obtained from patients who had alopecia areata. Sequencing used cDNA as its template, made by extracting RNA and reverse transcribing it. TCRdb's table, derived via immunoSEQ multiplex PCR, lists solely in-frame clones and lacks some. The sample has around 200,000 clones, 64% seen once. The starting material was CD4+ T cells sorted from blood, obtained at week 4, from a patient treated with tofacitinib. V usage is TRBV2 and J usage is TRBJ1-2; D is uncertain. This TCR was sampled from a human donor with alopecia areata. In nucleotides, the CDR3 is TGTGCCAGCAGTGAGAGTTATGGCTACACCTTC. Amino acid sequence: CASSESYGYTF.